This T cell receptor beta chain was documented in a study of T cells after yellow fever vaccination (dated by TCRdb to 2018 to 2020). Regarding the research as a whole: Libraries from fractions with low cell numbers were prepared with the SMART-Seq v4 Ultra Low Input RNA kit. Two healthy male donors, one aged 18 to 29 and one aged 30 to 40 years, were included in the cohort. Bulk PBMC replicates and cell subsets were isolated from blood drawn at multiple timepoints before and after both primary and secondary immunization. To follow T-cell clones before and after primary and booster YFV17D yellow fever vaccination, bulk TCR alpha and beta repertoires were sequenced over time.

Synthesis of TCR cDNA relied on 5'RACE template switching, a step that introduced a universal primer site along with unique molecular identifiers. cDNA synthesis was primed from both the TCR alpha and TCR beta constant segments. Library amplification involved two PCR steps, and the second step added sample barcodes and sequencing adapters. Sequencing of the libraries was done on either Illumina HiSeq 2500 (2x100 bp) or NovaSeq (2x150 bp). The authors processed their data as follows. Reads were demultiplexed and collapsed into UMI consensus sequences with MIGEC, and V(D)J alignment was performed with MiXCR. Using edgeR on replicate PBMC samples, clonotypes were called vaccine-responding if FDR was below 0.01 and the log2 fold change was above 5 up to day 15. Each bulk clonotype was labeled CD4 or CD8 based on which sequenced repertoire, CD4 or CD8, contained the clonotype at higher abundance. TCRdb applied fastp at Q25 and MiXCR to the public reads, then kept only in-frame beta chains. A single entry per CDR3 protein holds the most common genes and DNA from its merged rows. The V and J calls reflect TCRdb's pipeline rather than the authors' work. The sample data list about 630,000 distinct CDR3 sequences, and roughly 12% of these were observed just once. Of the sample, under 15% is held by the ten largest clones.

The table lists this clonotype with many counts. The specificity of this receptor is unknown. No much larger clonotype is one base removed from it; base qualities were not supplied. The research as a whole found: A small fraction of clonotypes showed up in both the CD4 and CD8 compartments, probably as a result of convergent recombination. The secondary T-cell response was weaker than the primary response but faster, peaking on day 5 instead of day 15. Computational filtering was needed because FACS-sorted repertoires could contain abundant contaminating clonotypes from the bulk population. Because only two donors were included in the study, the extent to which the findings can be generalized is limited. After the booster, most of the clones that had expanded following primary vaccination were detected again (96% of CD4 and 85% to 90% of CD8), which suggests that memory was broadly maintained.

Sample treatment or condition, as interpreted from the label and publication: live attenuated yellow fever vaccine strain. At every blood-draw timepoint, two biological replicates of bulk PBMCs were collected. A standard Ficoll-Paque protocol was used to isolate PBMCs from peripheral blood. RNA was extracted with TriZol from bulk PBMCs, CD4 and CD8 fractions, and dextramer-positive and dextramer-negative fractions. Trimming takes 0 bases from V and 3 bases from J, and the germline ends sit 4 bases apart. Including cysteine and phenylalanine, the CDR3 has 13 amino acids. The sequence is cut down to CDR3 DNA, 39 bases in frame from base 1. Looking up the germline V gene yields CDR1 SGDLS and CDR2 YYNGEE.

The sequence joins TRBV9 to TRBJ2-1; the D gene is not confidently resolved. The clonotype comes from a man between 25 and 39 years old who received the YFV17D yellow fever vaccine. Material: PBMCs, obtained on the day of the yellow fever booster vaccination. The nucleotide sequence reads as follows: TGTGCCAGCAGCGTAGGGTACTACAATGAGCAGTTCTTC. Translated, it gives CASSVGYYNEQFF.